Following are 8 T cell receptor beta chains from one sample sequenced in a study of shared clonotypes between healthy human individuals. Assay used: immunoSEQ multiplex PCR; TCRdb lists only in-frame clones, some missing. The sample has 950,000 to 1,300,000 clones, about 75% seen once. Sequences were obtained from memory CD4+ T cells sorted from blood. As to subset: CD45RA-negative fraction. Receptor source: a young man in good health.

This rearrangement joins TRBV7-3 to TRBJ2-5, with TRBD2 matching 8 bases. This CDR3 has 15 amino acids. V lost 3 bases and J lost 5; bases outside the gene matches: 8. CDR1 SGHTA and CDR2 FQGTGA come from the germline V gene. The CDR3 sequence is CASSFKPGGVETQYF. The CDR3 region has the DNA TGTGCCAGCAGCTTTAAGCCCGGGGGGGTGGAGACCCAGTACTTC.

This clone was counted only a few times. This chain links TRBV2 with TRBJ2-7; 11 bases fit TRBD2. This CDR3 spans 16 amino acids. Per the germline V gene, CDR1 is SNHLY and CDR2 is FYNNEI. J lost 5 bases, V lost 4 bases, and 10 bases had no gene match. Written as DNA, the CDR3 is TGTGCCAGCAGTGCCCCTATAGCGGGAGGGCAGGACGAGCAGTACTTC. It is translated as CASSAPIAGGQDEQYF.

As regards this clone: Other DNA sequences in the same sample also yield this CDR3. The J gene is TRBJ2-7, the V gene TRBV20-1; weak D call: TRBD1 (6 bases). V was clipped by 6 bases and J by 3 bases, with 9 bases between them. The length of the CDR3 is 11 residues. In germline, CDR1 is DFQATT, CDR2 SNEGSKA (reference sequence). The CDR3 nucleotides read TGCAGTGCAGGACAGCGCTACGAGCAGTACTTC. Amino acid sequence: CSAGQRYEQYF.

V usage is TRBV4-3 and J usage is TRBJ2-7; D tentatively reads TRBD1 or TRBD2 (5 bases each). CDR1 and CDR2 (germline): LGHNA, YSLEER. The V and J ends lost 0 bases and 3 bases respectively, with 15 bases between them. The CDR3 runs to 16 residues. The CDR3 DNA sequence: TGCGCCAGCAGCCAAGATCTGAGGGGCAGCCTCTACGAGCAGTACTTC. It yields the protein CASSQDLRGSLYEQYF.

This sequence joins TRBV4-1 and TRBJ1-1; D gene unclear. In germline, CDR1 is MGHRA, CDR2 YSYEKL. Deletions cut 1 base from V and 1 base from J, with 10 bases between. The CDR3 is 15 amino acids. Here the CDR3 reads CASSQAAGSNTEAFF. CDR3 coding DNA: TGCGCCAGCAGCCAAGCGGCAGGATCGAACACTGAAGCTTTCTTT.

The V and J genes are TRBV29-1 and TRBJ1-2, with D unclear. V gave up 4 bases and J gave up 5 bases, with 11 bases separating them. This CDR3 spans 12 amino acids. CDR1 is SQVTM and CDR2 is ANQGSEA in the germline V gene. The CDR3 DNA follows: TGCAGCGTTGTACGCAGTTCTTATGGCTACACCTTC. Its translation is CSVVRSSYGYTF.

V gene TRBV12-5 combines with J gene TRBJ2-7, with TRBD2 identical over 13 bases. The CDR3 extends over 20 amino acids. The trim removed 0 bases at V and 3 bases at J, leaving 14 bases unmatched. Germline V gives CDR1 LGHNT, CDR2 FRNRAP. The CDR3 region is CASGLVLSGLAGAPGYEQYF. The CDR3 nucleotides are TGTGCTAGTGGTTTGGTACTCTCCGGACTAGCGGGAGCCCCCGGCTACGAGCAGTACTTC.

The gene calls are TRBV19 and TRBJ2-5, with a weak D call TRBD2 (6 bases). The V end lost 5 bases, the J end lost 4 bases, and 17 bases lay between the germline ends. This CDR3 is 15 amino acids long. Germline V gene data show CDR1 as LNHDA and CDR2 as SQIVND (reference sequence). CDR3 DNA: TGTGCCAGTAGTGAGGACTACGGTAGGGGAGAGACCCAGTACTTC. Protein: CASSEDYGRGETQYF.